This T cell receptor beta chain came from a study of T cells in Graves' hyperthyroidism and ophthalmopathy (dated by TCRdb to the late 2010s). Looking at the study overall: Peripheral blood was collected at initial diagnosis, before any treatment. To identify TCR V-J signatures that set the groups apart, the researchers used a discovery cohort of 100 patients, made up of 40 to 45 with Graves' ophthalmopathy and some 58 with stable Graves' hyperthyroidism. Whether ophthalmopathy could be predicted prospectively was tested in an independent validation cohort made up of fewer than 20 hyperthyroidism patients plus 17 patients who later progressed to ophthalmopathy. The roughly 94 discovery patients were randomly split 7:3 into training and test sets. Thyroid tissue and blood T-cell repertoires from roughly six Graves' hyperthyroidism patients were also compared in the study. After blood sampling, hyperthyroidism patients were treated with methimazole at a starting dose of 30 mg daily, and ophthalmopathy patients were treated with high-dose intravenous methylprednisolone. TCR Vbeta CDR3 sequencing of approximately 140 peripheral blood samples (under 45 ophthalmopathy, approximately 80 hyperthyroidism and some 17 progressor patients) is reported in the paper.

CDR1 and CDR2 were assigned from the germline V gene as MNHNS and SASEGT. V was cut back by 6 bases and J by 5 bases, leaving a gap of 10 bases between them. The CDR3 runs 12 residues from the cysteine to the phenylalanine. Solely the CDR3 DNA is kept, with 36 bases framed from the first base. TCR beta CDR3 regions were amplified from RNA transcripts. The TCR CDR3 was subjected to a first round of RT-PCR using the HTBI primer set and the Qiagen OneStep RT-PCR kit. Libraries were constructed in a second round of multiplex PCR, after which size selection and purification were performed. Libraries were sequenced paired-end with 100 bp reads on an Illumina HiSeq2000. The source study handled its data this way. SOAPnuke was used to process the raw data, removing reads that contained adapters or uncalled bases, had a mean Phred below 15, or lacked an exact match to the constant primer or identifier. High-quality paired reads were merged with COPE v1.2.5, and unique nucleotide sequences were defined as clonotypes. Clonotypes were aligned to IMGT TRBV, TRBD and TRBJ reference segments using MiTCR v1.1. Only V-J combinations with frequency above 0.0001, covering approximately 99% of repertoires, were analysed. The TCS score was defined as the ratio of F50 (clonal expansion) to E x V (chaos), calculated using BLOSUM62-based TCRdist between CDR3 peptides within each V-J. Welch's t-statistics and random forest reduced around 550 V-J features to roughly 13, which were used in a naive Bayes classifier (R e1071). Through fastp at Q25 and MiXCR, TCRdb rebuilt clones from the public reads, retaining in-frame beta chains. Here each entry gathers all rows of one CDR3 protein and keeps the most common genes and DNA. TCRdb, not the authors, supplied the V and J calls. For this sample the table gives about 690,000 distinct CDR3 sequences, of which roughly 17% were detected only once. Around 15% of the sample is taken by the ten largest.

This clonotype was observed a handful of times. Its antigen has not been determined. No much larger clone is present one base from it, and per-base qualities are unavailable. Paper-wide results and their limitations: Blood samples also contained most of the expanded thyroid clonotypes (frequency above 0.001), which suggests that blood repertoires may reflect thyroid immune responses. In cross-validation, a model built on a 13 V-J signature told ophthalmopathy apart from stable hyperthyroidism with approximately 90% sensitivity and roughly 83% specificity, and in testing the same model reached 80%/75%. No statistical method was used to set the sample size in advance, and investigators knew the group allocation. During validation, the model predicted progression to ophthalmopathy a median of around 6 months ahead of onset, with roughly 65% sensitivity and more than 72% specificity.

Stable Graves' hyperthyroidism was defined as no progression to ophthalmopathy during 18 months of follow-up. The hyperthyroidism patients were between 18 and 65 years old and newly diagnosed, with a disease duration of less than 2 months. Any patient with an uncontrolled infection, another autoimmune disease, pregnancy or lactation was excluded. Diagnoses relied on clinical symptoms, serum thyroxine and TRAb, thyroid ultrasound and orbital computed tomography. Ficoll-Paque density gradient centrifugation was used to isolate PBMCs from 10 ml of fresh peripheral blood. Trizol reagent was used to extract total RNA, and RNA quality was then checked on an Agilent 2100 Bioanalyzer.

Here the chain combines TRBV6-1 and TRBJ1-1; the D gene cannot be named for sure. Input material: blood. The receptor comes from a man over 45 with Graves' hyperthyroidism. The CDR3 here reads CASRDGWTEAFF. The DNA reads TGTGCCAGCAGGGATGGTTGGACTGAAGCTTTCTTT.